The clone carrying this T cell receptor (beta chain) has a single count. Its target is unknown. Trimming took 1 base from V and 4 from J, leaving 14 bases between them. This CDR3 is 15 amino acids long. The germline gives CDR1 SGHDT, CDR2 YYEEEE. The method was immunoSEQ multiplex PCR; TCRdb's version includes in-frame clones alone and lacks a portion of them. The sample contains more than 100,000 clones, 70% to 90% of which appear only once. These data originate in a study of T cell responses to AZD1222 COVID-19 vaccine. Findings and caveats of the study: Seropositive at baseline were only a handful of AZD1222 recipients. Possibly, clonal diversity was underestimated; donors were largely white British and included more females. Following two doses of AZD1222, Spike-specific TCR breadth and depth rose.

The chain links TRBV5-6 to TRBJ1-2, with no clear D. This TCR came from an adult in good health. This sample comprised peripheral blood, obtained on day 0 of AZD1222 vaccination. The CDR3 nucleotides read TGTGCCAGCAGCTTGATGTCCCAGATAGGCTATGGCTACACCTTC. Translation: CASSLMSQIGYGYTF.